Listed below are T cell receptor beta chains from one sample, sequenced in a study of blood T cell repertoires in COVID-19. The protocol was immunoSEQ multiplex PCR, while the TCRdb copy is restricted to in-frame clones and leaves out a portion. The data hold 100,000 to 150,000 clones, with more than 70% observed a single time. The sequencing sample was made of peripheral blood. Receptors originate from a woman at least 80 years old with COVID-19, enrolled during active disease. The CDR3 runs from the conserved cysteine through the conserved F or W. A D gene is named only where the DNA matches it firmly. Only part of the rows carry a size: once, few, many, or a class if the clone is expanded.

j_call v_call d_call clone_size cdr3_nt cdr3_aa
TRBJ1-1 TRBV7-2 NA NA TGTGCCAGCAGCTTAGCGAAAGGCCAGGGCACTGAAGCTTTCTTT CASSLAKGQGTEAFF
TRBJ1-1 TRBV3-1/TRBV3-2 NA NA TGTGCCAGCAGCCAACTTTTGGGGAGCACTGAAGCTTTCTTT CASSQLLGSTEAFF
TRBJ2-3 TRBV29-1 NA NA TGCAGCGGTAGCGGTACAAGACCTAGTAGCACAGATACGCAGTATTTT CSGSGTRPSSTDTQYF
TRBJ1-3 TRBV9 TRBD1 NA TGTGCCAGCAGCGTAGGAGGGACAGGGGTAAACACCATATATTTT CASSVGGTGVNTIYF
TRBJ1-3 TRBV27 NA few TGTGCCAGCAGTTTAGCAGGTTTTGGAAACACCATATATTTT CASSLAGFGNTIYF
TRBJ1-2 TRBV6-4 TRBD1 NA TGTGCCAGCAGTGACTCGGACAGGGGGTCTTGGTATGGCTACACCTTC CASSDSDRGSWYGYTF
TRBJ1-1 TRBV6-6 NA NA TGTGCCAGTGTCGCCGGGACACAGAACACTGAAGCTTTCTTT CASVAGTQNTEAFF
TRBJ2-6 TRBV10-3 NA NA TGTGCCATCAGCGTAGACAGATCTGGGGCCAACGTCCTGACTTTC CAISVDRSGANVLTF
TRBJ1-1 TRBV9 NA NA TGTGCCAGCAGCGCGACACCCGAGAACACTGAAGCTTTCTTT CASSATPENTEAFF
TRBJ2-5 TRBV19 TRBD2 once TGTGCCAGTAGGGGGACTAGCGGGAGCGGAGGTGAGACCCAGTACTTC CASRGTSGSGGETQYF
TRBJ1-4 TRBV5-1 TRBD1 NA TGCGCCAGCAGCCTAGGACAGGGGAATGAAAAACTGTTTTTT CASSLGQGNEKLFF
TRBJ2-2 TRBV29-1 TRBD1 NA TGCAGCGTTGAAGATCTTCGACAGGGGAAGGCCGGGGAGCTGTTTTTT CSVEDLRQGKAGELFF
TRBJ1-3 TRBV5-1 TRBD1 NA TGCGCCAGCAGCTCCCAGGGGGTGGCTGGAAACACCATATATTTT CASSSQGVAGNTIYF
TRBJ1-5 TRBV4-1 TRBD1 NA TGCGCCAGCAGCCAAGCCGGGACAGGGGGCACGAGCAATCAGCCCCAGCATTTT CASSQAGTGGTSNQPQHF
TRBJ1-2 TRBV5-1 NA NA TGCGCCAGCAGCTTGGGGGTCCGGGATGAGACGTATGGCTACACCTTC CASSLGVRDETYGYTF
TRBJ1-1 TRBV11-2 NA NA TGTGCCAGCAGCGCTGGTATGACATTCACTGAAGCTTTCTTT CASSAGMTFTEAFF
TRBJ2-2 TRBV6-4 NA NA TGTGCCAGCAGTGCAGAGGGGGACACCGGGGAGCTGTTTTTT CASSAEGDTGELFF
TRBJ1-3 TRBV5-6 TRBD1 NA TGTGCCAGCAGCGGGACAGGCGATCCCTCTGGAAACACCATATATTTT CASSGTGDPSGNTIYF
TRBJ1-3 TRBV5-5 NA NA TGTGCCAGCAGCTTGGTTGGTCGGTTTACTGGAAACACCATATATTTT CASSLVGRFTGNTIYF
TRBJ2-7 TRBV12-3/TRBV12-4 NA few TGTGCCAGCAGTTTTGGGCAGAGAGCCGAGCAGTACTTC CASSFGQRAEQYF
TRBJ2-3 TRBV7-3 NA NA TGTGCCAGCAGCTGGGGGACAAATACAGATACGCAGTATTTT CASSWGTNTDTQYF
TRBJ2-5 TRBV9 NA NA TGTGCCAGCAGCATGCTCAGCGGGCAAGAGACCCAGTACTTC CASSMLSGQETQYF
TRBJ1-1 TRBV5-8 NA NA TGTGCCAGCAGCTTGGTAGTATCGGTGAACACTGAAGCTTTCTTT CASSLVVSVNTEAFF
TRBJ2-2 TRBV9 TRBD2 NA TGTGCCAGCAGCGAACTAGCGGGAGCGACCGGGGAGCTGTTTTTT CASSELAGATGELFF
TRBJ1-4 TRBV4-3 NA NA TGCGCCAGCAGCCGCGGACCAACCGAGGGCGAAAAACTGTTTTTT CASSRGPTEGEKLFF
TRBJ2-1 TRBV5-1 TRBD2 NA TGCGCCAGCAGCTGGACTAGCGGGAGTGGCAATGAGCAGTTCTTC CASSWTSGSGNEQFF
TRBJ2-5 TRBV9 TRBD2 NA TGTGCCAGCAGCGTAGGGCTAGCGGGAGAGACCCAGTACTTC CASSVGLAGETQYF
TRBJ2-5 TRBV13 NA NA TGTGCCAGCAGCTTAGGGGACTCAGTATCGGGAGAGACCCAGTACTTC CASSLGDSVSGETQYF
TRBJ2-3 TRBV7-3 NA NA TGTGCCAGCAGACCCCTGGGACTCTCTACAGATACGCAGTATTTT CASRPLGLSTDTQYF
TRBJ1-2 TRBV9 NA NA TGTGCCAGCAGCCGCGGTGGGGGCTACACCTTC CASSRGGGYTF
TRBJ2-2 TRBV28 NA NA TGTGCCAGCAGTAGAGCGAACACCGGGGAGCTGTTTTTT CASSRANTGELFF
TRBJ1-6 TRBV7-2 TRBD1 NA TGTGCCAGCAGCTTAGGGGGACAGGCAGGGTCACCCCTCCACTTT CASSLGGQAGSPLHF
TRBJ2-1 TRBV15 TRBD2 NA TGTGCCACCAGCTCGGGAGGGCGGGTGGGTGAGCAGTTCTTC CATSSGGRVGEQFF
TRBJ1-5 TRBV6-6 TRBD1 few TGTGCCAGCAGTTCCGGGAAGCGACAGGGCGATCAGCCCCAGCATTTT CASSSGKRQGDQPQHF
TRBJ1-2 TRBV28 TRBD1 NA TGTGCCAGCAGCTTTGGGACAGGGAAAGACTATGGCTACACCTTC CASSFGTGKDYGYTF
TRBJ1-6 TRBV7-2 NA NA TGTGCCAGCAGCTTAGTGGAGACAGGCCCGAGGGCACCCCTCCACTTT CASSLVETGPRAPLHF
TRBJ1-4 TRBV29-1 TRBD1 NA TGCAGCGGCTCCGGGACAGGGGGCGAAAAACTGTTTTTT CSGSGTGGEKLFF
TRBJ2-1 TRBV5-1 TRBD2 NA TGCGCCAGCAGCTCTTCTTTGACTAGCGGGAGGGCCATTGATGAGCAGTTCTTC CASSSSLTSGRAIDEQFF
TRBJ2-1 TRBV15 TRBD2 NA TGTGCCACCAGCAGAGAGACTAGCGGGAGGGCTAACGATGAGCAGTTCTTC CATSRETSGRANDEQFF
TRBJ1-4 TRBV5-8 TRBD1 NA TGTGCCAGCAGCGCAGGACAGGGCCTATTTGATGAAAAACTGTTTTTT CASSAGQGLFDEKLFF
TRBJ2-2 TRBV18 TRBD1 NA TGTGCCAGCTCACTTTCCGCAGGGGGCGCATTCGGGGAGCTGTTTTTT CASSLSAGGAFGELFF
TRBJ2-7 TRBV28 NA once TGTGCCAGCAGGGGCAGCACCTACGAGCAGTACTTC CASRGSTYEQYF
TRBJ1-3 TRBV5-8 NA NA TGTGCCAGCAGCTTGCGCGGGGGTAACTCTGGAAACACCATATATTTT CASSLRGGNSGNTIYF
TRBJ1-2 TRBV18 NA NA TGTGCCAGCTCACCCGACTTCAACTATGGCTACACCTTC CASSPDFNYGYTF
TRBJ2-1 TRBV7-8 NA NA TGTGCCAGCAGTCCCCGCCATGCAGCGTTCCACAATGAGCAGTTCTTC CASSPRHAAFHNEQFF
TRBJ1-1 TRBV2 NA few TGTGCCAGCAGGCCGGACAGTTTACCCACTGAAGCTTTCTTT CASRPDSLPTEAFF
TRBJ2-3 TRBV28 NA NA TGTGCCAGCGGGAAGGGGGGCACAGATACGCAGTATTTT CASGKGGTDTQYF
TRBJ2-1 TRBV7-3 TRBD1 NA TGTGCCAGCAGCGAGACAGGGTGGAAGGAGCAGTTCTTC CASSETGWKEQFF
TRBJ2-1 TRBV5-1 TRBD2 NA TGCGCCAGCAGTACACTACCTAGCGGGAGTCCCAATGAGCAGTTCTTC CASSTLPSGSPNEQFF
TRBJ2-7 TRBV4-2 TRBD2 NA TGTGCCAGCAGCCAAGGACTAGCGGGAGGAGTCTACGAGCAGTACTTC CASSQGLAGGVYEQYF
TRBJ2-3 TRBV6-2/TRBV6-3 NA few TGTGCCAGCAGTTACTCGAGGCGGAGCGGACTCACAGATACGCAGTATTTT CASSYSRRSGLTDTQYF
TRBJ1-6 TRBV27 NA NA TGTGCCAGCAGTTTTGCGACCTATAATTCACCCCTCCACTTT CASSFATYNSPLHF
TRBJ2-7 TRBV28 NA NA TGTGCCAGCAGCCTGACAGTACCCTACGAGCAGTACTTC CASSLTVPYEQYF
TRBJ2-7 TRBV9 TRBD1 NA TGTGCCAGCAGCGCCGTTCCAGGGGGCACTTACGAGCAGTACTTC CASSAVPGGTYEQYF
TRBJ2-3 TRBV7-3 TRBD2 NA TGTGCCAGCAGCTTAACTAGCGGGAGCACAGATACGCAGTATTTT CASSLTSGSTDTQYF
TRBJ2-1 TRBV6-5 TRBD2 NA TGTGCCAGCAGTTACGCTAGCGGGACTATTCGGAATGAGCAGTTCTTC CASSYASGTIRNEQFF
TRBJ2-3 TRBV2 NA NA TGTGCCAGCAGCCCGGGACTTAATACGCAGTATTTT CASSPGLNTQYF
TRBJ2-1 TRBV7-2 NA NA TGTGCCAGCAGCCAGCTTGCTCCTACAGGGCCCCCTTACAATGAGCAGTTCTTC CASSQLAPTGPPYNEQFF
TRBJ2-1 TRBV28 TRBD1 NA TGTGCCAGCAGTTTATTAGGGACAGGCCAGTTCTTC CASSLLGTGQFF
TRBJ2-5 TRBV5-4 TRBD2 NA TGTGCCAGCAGCGCGGGACTAGCGGGAGCTTTACAAGAGACCCAGTACTTC CASSAGLAGALQETQYF